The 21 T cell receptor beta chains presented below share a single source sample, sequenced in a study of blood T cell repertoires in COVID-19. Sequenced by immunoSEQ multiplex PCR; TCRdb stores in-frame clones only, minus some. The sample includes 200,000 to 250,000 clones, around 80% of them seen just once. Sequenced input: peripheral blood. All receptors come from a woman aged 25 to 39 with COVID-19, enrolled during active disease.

The CDR3 protein is CAWTKSGTGPYEQYF. In DNA form, the CDR3 reads TGTGCCTGGACCAAATCCGGGACAGGGCCCTACGAGCAGTACTTC. V is TRBV30 and J is TRBJ2-7; 9 bases agree with TRBD1. Germline-derived CDR1 and CDR2 are GTSNPN and SVGIG (reference sequence). The CDR3 extends over 15 amino acids. Trimming removed 4 bases from V and 2 bases from J; junction bases left unmatched: 9.

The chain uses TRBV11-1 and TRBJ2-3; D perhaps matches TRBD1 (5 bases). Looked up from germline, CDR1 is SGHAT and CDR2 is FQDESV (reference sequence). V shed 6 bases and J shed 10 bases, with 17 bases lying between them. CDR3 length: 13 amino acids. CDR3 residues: CASSQTRVGAQYF. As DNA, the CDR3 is TGTGCCAGCAGTCAGACCCGGGTAGGGGCGCAGTATTTT. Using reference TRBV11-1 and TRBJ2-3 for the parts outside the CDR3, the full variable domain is EAEVAQSPRYKITEKSQAVAFWCDPISGHATLYWYRQILGQGPELLVQFQDESVVDDSQLPKDRFSAERLKGVDSTLKIQPAELGDSAMYLCASSQTRVGAQYFGPGTRLTVL.

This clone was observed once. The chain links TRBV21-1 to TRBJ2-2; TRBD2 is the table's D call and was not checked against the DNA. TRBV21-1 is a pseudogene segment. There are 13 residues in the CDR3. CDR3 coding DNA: TGTGCCAGCAGCCTCTATTTAATTGGGGAGCTGTTTTTT. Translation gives CASSLYLIGELFF.

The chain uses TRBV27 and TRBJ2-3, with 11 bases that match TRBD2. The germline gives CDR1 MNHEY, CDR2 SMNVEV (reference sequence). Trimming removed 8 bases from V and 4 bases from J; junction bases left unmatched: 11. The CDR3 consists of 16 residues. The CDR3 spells CASSMRASGRSDTQYF. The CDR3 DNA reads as TGTGCCAGCTCCATGAGGGCTAGCGGGAGGTCAGATACGCAGTATTTT.

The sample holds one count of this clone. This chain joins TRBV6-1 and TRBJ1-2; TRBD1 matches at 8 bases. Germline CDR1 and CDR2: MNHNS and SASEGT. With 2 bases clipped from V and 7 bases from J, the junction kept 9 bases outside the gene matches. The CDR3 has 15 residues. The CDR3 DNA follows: TGTGCCAGCAGTGAAACGGGTTGGACAGGGAGTGGCTACACCTTC. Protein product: CASSETGWTGSGYTF.

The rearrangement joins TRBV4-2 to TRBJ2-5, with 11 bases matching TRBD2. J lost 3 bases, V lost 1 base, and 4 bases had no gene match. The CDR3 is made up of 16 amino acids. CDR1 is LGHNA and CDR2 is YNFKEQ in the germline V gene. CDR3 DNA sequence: TGTGCCAGCAGCCAAGGTCTGGGACTAGCGGAAGAGACCCAGTACTTC. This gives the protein CASSQGLGLAEETQYF.

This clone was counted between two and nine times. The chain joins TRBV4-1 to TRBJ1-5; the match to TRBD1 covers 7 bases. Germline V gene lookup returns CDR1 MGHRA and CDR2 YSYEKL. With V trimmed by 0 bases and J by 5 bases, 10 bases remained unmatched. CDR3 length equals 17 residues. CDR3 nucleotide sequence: TGCGCCAGCAGCCAAGATAGTGGACGGCAGGGGGATCAGCCCCAGCATTTT. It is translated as CASSQDSGRQGDQPQHF.

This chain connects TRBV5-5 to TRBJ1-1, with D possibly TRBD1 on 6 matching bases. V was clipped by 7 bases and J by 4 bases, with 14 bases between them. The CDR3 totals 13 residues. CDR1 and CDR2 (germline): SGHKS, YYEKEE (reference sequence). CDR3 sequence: CASGGRLGTEAFF. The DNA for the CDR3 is TGTGCCAGCGGGGGCCGCTTGGGCACTGAAGCTTTCTTT.

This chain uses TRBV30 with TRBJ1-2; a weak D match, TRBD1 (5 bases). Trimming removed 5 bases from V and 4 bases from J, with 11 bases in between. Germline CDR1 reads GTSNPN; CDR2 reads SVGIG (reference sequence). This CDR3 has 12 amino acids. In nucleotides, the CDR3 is TGTGCCTGGGCCCCGGGACTCTATGGCTACACCTTC. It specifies CAWAPGLYGYTF.

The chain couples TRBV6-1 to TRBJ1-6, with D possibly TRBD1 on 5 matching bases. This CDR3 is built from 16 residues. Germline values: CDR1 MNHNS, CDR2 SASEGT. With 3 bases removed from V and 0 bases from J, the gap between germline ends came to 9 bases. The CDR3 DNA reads TGTGCCAGCAGTGACTACAGGAGCTCCTATAATTCACCCCTCCACTTT. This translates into CASSDYRSSYNSPLHF.

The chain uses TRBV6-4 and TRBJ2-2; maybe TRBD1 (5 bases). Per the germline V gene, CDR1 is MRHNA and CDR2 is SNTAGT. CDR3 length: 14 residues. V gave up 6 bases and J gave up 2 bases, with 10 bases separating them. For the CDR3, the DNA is TGTGCCAGCAGATTGGACACAAACACCGGGGAGCTGTTTTTT. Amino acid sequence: CASRLDTNTGELFF.

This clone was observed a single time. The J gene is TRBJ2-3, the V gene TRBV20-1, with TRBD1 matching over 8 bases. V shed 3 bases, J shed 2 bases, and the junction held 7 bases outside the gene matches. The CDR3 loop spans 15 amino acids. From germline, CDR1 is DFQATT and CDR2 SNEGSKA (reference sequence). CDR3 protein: CSASGRTGLTDTQYF. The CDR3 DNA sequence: TGCAGTGCTAGTGGCAGGACAGGGCTCACAGATACGCAGTATTTT.

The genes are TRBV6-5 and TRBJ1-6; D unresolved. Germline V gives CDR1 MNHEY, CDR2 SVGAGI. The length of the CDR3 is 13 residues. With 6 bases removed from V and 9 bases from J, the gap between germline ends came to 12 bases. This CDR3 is CASSGGGSSPLHF. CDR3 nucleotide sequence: TGTGCCAGCAGCGGAGGAGGAAGTTCACCCCTCCACTTT.

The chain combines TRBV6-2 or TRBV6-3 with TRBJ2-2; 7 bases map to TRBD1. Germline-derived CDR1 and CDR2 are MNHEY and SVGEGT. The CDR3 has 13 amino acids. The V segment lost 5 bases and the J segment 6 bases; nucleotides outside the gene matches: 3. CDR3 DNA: TGTGCCAGCAGTACAGGGGAATCCGGGGAGCTGTTTTTT. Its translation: CASSTGESGELFF.

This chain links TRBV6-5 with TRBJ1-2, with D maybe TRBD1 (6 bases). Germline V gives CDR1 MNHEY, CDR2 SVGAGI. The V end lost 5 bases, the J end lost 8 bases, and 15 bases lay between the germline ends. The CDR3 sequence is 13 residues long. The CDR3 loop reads CASSLTGPGGYTF. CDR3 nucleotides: TGTGCCAGCAGTCTGACAGGCCCGGGGGGCTACACCTTC.

The CDR3 region has the DNA TGTGCCAGCAGCCAAGCGAGTTGGAAGACAGGGACGGGCAATGAGCAGTTCTTC. Amino acids: CASSQASWKTGTGNEQFF. This chain uses TRBV4-2 with TRBJ2-1; 7 positions agree with TRBD1. After removal of 1 base from V and 6 bases from J, the junction contained 15 bases not matched to a gene. The CDR3 is 18 residues long. CDR1 is LGHNA, CDR2 YNFKEQ, per germline.

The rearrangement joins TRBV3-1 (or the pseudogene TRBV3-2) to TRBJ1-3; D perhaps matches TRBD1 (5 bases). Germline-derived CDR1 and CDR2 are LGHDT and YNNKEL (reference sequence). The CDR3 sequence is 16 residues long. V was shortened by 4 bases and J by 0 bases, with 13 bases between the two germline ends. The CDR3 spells CASSRYQGNSGNTIYF. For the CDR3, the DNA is TGTGCCAGCAGCCGATACCAGGGAAACTCTGGAAACACCATATATTTT.

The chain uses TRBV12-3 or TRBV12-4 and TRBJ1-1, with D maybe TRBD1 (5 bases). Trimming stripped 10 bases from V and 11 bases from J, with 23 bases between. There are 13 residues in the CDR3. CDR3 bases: TGTGCCACCTTCGCGGACGGGACTGGTCGGGCTTTCTTT. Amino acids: CATFADGTGRAFF.

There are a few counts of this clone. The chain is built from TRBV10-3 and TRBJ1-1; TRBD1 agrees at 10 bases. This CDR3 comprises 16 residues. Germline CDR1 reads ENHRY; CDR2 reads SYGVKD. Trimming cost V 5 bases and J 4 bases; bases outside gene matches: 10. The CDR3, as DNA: TGTGCCATCAGTCCTGACCTGGGACAGGGGAGCACTGAAGCTTTCTTT. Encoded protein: CAISPDLGQGSTEAFF.

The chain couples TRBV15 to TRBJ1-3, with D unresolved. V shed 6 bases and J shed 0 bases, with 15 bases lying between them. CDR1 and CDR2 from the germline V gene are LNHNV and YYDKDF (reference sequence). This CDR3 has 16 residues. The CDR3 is CATSLILAGSGNTIYF. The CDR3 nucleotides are TGTGCCACCAGTTTGATCCTCGCGGGCTCTGGAAACACCATATATTTT.

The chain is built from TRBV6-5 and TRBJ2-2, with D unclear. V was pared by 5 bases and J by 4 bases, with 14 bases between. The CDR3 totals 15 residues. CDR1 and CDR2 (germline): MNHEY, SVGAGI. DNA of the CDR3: TGTGCCAGCAGTCCATTTACTAAACCCACCGGGGAGCTGTTTTTT. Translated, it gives CASSPFTKPTGELFF.